This T cell receptor (beta chain) derives from a study of blood T cell repertoires in COVID-19. As for the study in general: The United States, Italy and Spain provided the acute and convalescent COVID-19 samples.

The CDR3 length is 16 residues. Deletions cut 4 bases from V and 3 bases from J, with 17 bases between. CDR1 and CDR2 from the germline V gene are MNHEY and SMNVEV (reference sequence). How the authors handled the data: Estimation of nucleated cell counts was performed using reference gene primer amplification. The method was immunoSEQ multiplex PCR; TCRdb's version includes in-frame clones alone and lacks a portion of them. D and trimming were read from the DNA, whereas the V and J calls and clone size are those reported in that table. This sample has about 94,000 clones, with over 70% found just once.

Sequenced sample: peripheral blood. This TCR was recovered from a human donor in a cohort sampled during active COVID-19. The chain is built from TRBV27 and TRBJ2-3; perhaps TRBD2 as D (5 bases). The CDR3 sequence is CASSWARGHETDTQYF. The CDR3 nucleotides are TGTGCCAGCAGTTGGGCCCGAGGGCACGAGACAGATACGCAGTATTTT.